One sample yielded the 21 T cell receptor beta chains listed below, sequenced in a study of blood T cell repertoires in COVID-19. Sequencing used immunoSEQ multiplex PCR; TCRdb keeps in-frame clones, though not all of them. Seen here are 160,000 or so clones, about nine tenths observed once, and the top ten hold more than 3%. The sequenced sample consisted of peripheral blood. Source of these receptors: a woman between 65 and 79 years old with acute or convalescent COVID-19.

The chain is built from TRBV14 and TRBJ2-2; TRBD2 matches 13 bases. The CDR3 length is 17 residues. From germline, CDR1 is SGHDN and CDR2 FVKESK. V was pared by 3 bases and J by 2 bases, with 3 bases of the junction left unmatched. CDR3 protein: CASSHKGLAGNTGELFF. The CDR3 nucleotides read TGTGCCAGCAGCCATAAGGGACTAGCGGGAAACACCGGGGAGCTGTTTTTT. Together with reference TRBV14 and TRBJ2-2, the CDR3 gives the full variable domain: EAGVTQFPSHSVIEKGQTVTLRCDPISGHDNLYWYRRVMGKEIKFLLHFVKESKQDESGMPNNRFLAERTGGTYSTLKVQPAELEDSGVYFCASSHKGLAGNTGELFFGEGSRLTVL.

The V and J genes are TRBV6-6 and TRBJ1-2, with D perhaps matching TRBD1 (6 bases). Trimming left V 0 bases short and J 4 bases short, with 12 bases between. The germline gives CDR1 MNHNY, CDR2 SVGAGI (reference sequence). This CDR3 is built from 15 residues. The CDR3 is CASSYSRGPAYGYTF. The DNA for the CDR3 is TGTGCCAGCAGTTACTCGCGGGGGCCGGCCTATGGCTACACCTTC.

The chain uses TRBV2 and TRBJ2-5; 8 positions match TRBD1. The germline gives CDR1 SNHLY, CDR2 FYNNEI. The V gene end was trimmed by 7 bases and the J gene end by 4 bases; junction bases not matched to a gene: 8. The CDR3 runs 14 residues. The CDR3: CASNEDRVLETQYF. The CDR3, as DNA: TGTGCCAGCAACGAGGACAGGGTTCTAGAGACCCAGTACTTC.

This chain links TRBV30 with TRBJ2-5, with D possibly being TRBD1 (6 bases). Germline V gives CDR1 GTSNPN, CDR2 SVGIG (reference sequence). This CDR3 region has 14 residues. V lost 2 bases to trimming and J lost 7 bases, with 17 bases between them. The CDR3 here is CAWSLTGPWGTQYF. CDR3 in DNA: TGTGCCTGGAGTTTAACAGGGCCCTGGGGGACCCAGTACTTC.

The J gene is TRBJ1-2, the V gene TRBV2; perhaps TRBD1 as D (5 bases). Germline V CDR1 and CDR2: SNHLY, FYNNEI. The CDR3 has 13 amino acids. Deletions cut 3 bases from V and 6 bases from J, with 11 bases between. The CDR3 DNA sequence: TGTGCCAGCAGTGAGCAGGGATACGATGGCTACACCTTC. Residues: CASSEQGYDGYTF.

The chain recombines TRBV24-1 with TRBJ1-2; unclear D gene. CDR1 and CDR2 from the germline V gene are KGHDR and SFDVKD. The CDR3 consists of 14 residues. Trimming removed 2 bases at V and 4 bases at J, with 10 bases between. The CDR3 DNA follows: TGTGCCACCAGTGATTCAACGCCAGTCTATGGCTACACCTTC. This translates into CATSDSTPVYGYTF.

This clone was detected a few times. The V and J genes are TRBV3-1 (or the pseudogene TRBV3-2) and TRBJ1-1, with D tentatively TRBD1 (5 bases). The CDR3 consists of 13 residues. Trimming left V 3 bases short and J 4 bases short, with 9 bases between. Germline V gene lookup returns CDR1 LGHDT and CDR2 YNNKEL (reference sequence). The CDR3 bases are TGTGCCAGCAGCCAGCGGAGGGGCACTGAAGCTTTCTTT. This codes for CASSQRRGTEAFF.

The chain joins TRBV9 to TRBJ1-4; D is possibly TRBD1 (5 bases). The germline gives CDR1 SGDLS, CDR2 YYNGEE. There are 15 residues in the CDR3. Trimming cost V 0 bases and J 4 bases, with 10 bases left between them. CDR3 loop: CASSVGQGGNEKLFF. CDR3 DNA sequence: TGTGCCAGCAGCGTAGGGCAGGGCGGTAATGAAAAACTGTTTTTT.

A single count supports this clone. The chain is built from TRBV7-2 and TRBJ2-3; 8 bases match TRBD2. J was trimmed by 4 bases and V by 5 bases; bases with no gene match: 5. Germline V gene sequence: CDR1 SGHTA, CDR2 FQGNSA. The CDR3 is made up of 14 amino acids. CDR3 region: CASSKPTSADTQYF. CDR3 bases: TGTGCCAGCAGCAAACCGACTAGCGCAGATACGCAGTATTTT.

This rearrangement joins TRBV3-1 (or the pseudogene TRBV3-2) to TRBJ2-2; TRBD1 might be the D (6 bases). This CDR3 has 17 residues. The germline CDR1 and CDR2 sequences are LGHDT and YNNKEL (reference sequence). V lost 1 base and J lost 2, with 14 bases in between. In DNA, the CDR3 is TGTGCCAGCAGCCAAGGGCCCGGACAGAGAAACACCGGGGAGCTGTTTTTT. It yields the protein CASSQGPGQRNTGELFF.

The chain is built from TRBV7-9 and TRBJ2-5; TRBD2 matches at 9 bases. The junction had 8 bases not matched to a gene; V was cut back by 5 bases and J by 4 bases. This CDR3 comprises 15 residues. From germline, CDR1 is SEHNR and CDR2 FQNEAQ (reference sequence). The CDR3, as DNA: TGTGCCAGCAGCGGTAGCGGGAGAGGTGGAGAGACCCAGTACTTC. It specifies CASSGSGRGGETQYF.

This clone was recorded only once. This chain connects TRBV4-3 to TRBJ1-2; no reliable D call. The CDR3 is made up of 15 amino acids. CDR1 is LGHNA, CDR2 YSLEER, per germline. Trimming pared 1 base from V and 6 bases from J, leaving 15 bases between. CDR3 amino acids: CASSQVSGEMDGYTF. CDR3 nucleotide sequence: TGCGCCAGCAGCCAAGTCTCGGGTGAGATGGATGGCTACACCTTC.

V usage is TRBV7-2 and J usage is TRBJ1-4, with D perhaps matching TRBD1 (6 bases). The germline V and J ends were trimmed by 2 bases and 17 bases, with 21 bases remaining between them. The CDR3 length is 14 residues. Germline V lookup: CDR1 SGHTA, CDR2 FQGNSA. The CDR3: CASSLIGGQSVLFF. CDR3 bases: TGTGCCAGCAGCTTAATAGGGGGTCAATCGGTTCTTTTTTTT. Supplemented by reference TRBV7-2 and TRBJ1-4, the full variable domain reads GAGVSQSPSNKVTEKGKDVELRCDPISGHTALYWYRQSLGQGLEFLIYFQGNSAPDKSGLPSDRFSAERTGGSVSTLTIQRTQQEDSAVYLCASSLIGGQSVLFFGSGTQLSVL.

CDR3 in amino acids: CASSVGGGPTNTGELFF. In nucleotides, the CDR3 is TGTGCCAGCAGCGTAGGTGGCGGGCCTACGAACACCGGGGAGCTGTTTTTT. The chain employs TRBV9 and TRBJ2-2; D might be TRBD2 (5 bases). Trimming took off 0 bases at V and 0 bases at J, with 12 bases between the two ends. Germline V lookup: CDR1 SGDLS, CDR2 YYNGEE. The CDR3 is made up of 17 amino acids.

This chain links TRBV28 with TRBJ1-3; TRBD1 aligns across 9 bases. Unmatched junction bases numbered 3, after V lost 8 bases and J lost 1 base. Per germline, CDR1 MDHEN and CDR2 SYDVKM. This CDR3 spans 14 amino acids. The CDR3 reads CASEDRGSGNTIYF. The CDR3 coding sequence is TGTGCCAGCGAAGACAGGGGGTCTGGAAACACCATATATTTT.

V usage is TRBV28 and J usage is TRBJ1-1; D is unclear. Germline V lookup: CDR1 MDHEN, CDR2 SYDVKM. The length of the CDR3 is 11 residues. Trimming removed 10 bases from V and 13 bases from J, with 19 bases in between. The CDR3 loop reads CATQIPLRIFF. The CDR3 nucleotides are TGTGCCACCCAAATACCACTGAGGATTTTCTTT.

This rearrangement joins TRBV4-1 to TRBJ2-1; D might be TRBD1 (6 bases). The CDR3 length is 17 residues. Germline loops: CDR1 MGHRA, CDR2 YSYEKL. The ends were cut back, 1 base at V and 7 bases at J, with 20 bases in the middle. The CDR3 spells CASSQGTVFQKPNEQFF. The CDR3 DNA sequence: TGCGCCAGCAGCCAAGGGACAGTATTCCAGAAACCGAATGAGCAGTTCTTC.

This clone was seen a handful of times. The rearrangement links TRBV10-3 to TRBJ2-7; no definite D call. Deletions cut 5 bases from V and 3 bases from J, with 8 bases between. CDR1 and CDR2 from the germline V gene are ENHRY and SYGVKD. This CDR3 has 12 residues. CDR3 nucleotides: TGTGCCATCAGTCCAGACAACTACGAGCAGTACTTC. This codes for CAISPDNYEQYF.

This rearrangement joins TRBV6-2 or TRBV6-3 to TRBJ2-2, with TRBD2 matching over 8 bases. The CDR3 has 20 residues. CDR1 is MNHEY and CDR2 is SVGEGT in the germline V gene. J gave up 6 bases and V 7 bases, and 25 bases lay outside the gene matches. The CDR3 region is CASTPDRGFLGLVRPGELFF. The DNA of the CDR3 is TGTGCCAGCACCCCGGACCGTGGATTTTTGGGACTAGTAAGACCCGGGGAGCTGTTTTTT.

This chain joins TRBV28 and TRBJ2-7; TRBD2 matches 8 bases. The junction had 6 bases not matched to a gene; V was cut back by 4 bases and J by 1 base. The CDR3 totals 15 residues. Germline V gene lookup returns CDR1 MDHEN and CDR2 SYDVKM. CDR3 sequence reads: CASSSLAAESYEQYF. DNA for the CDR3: TGTGCCAGCAGTTCACTAGCGGCGGAGTCCTACGAGCAGTACTTC.

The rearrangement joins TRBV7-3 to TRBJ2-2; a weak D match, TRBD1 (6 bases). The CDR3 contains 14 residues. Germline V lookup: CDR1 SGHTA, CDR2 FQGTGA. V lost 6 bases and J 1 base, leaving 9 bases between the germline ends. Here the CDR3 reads CASSEGVNTGELFF. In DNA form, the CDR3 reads TGTGCCAGCAGTGAGGGGGTGAACACCGGGGAGCTGTTTTTT.